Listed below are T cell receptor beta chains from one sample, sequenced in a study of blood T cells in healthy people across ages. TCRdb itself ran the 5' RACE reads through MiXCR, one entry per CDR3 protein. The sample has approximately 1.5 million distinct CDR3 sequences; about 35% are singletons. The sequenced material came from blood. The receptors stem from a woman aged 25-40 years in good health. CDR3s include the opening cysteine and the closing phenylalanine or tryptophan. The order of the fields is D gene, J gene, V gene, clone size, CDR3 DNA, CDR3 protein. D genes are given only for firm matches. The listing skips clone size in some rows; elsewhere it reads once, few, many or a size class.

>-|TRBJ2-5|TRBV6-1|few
TGTGCCAGCAGTGGCGTACTAGCCCTCCAGGAGACCCAGTACTTC
CASSGVLALQETQYF
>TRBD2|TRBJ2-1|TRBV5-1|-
TGCGCCAGCAGCTCCACTAGCGGGGGGATAAACAATGAGCAGTTCTTC
CASSSTSGGINNEQFF
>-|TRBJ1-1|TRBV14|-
TGTGCCAGCAGCCAGCCCAGTATGGCTTTCTTT
CASSQPSMAFF
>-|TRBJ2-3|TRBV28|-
TGTGCCAGCAGTCCCCCGGTCCCGATGGCAGATACGCAGTATTTT
CASSPPVPMADTQYF
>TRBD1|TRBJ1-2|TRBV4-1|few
TGCGCCAGCAGCCAGCTCGGACAGGCCAATGGCTACACCTTC
CASSQLGQANGYTF
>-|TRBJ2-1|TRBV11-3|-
TGTGCCAGCAGCAAGACCTACAGGGATGAGCAGTTCTTC
CASSKTYRDEQFF
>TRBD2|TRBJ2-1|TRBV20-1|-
TGCAGTGCTAGAGTTAGCGGGAGTCTGGGTAATGAGCAGTTCTTC
CSARVSGSLGNEQFF
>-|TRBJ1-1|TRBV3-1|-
TGTGCCAGCAGCCAAGTGGACACCCAAGCTTTCTTT
CASSQVDTQAFF
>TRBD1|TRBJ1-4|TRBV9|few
TGTGCCAGCAGCGCTACAGGGGGTGTAAATGAAAAACTGTTTTTT
CASSATGGVNEKLFF
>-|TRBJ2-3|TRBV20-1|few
TGCAGTGCTAGAGATATACAGGGTGGGGCAGATACGCAGTATTTT
CSARDIQGGADTQYF
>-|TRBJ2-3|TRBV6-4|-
TGTGCCAGCAGTGTACAGGGTGACACAGATACGCAGTATTTT
CASSVQGDTDTQYF
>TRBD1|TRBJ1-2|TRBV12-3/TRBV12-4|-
TGTGCCAGCAGTCCCAGGGGGAAGGGCTATGGCTACACCTTC
CASSPRGKGYGYTF
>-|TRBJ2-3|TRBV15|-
TGTGCCACCAGCAGAGAAATGGCGGTGGGGCCGCTAGATGTGCCGTATTTT
CATSREMAVGPLDVPYF
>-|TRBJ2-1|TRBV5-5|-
TGTGCCAGCAGCTTAGGACAGGGAGGGCGTGAGCAGTTCTTC
CASSLGQGGREQFF
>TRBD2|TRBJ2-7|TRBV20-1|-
TGCAGTGCTAGCGACCCTAGCGGGAGCTACGAGCAGTACTTC
CSASDPSGSYEQYF
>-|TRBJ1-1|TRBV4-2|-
TGTGCCAGCAGCCAGCCGACACAGAACACTGAAGCTTTCTTT
CASSQPTQNTEAFF
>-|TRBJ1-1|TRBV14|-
TGTGCCAGCAGCCCCCCAGGGAGTCGCACTGAAGCTTTCTTT
CASSPPGSRTEAFF
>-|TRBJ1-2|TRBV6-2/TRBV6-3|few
TGTGCCAGCACCCTCAGTGCCGGGGCCTATGGCTACACCTTC
CASTLSAGAYGYTF
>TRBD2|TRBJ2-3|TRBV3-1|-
TGTGCCAGCAGAGCGCCTGGGGAGGGGGATACGCAGTATTTT
CASRAPGEGDTQYF
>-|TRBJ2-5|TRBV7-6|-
TGTGCCAGCAGCTTAGGCCTAGGAAGGACCTACAATGAGCAGTACTTC
CASSLGLGRTYNEQYF
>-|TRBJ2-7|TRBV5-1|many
TGCGCCAGCAGTTTCGGGACTCTTAACCCCTACGAGCAGTACTTC
CASSFGTLNPYEQYF
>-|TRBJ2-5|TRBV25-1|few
TGTGCCAGCAGTGAATACCAGCCACGACAGAGTAAAGAGACCCAGTACTTC
CASSEYQPRQSKETQYF
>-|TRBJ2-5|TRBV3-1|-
TGTGCCAGCAGCCAAGCGGCTGGGGCGGGGCTTTCAGAGACCCAGTACTTC
CASSQAAGAGLSETQYF
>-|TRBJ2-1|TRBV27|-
TGTGCCAGCAGTCCGAGGGCCCTTAGCTCCTACAATGAGCAGTTCTTC
CASSPRALSSYNEQFF
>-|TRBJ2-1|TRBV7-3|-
TGTGCCAGCAGCTTAAATGGGCGTGAGCAGTTCTTC
CASSLNGREQFF
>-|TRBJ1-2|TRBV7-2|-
TGTGCCAGCAGCATCGAGGGAGGACCCTATGGCTACACCTTC
CASSIEGGPYGYTF